The rows below give T cell receptor beta chains drawn from one sample of a study of molecular identifiers for immune sequencing clone quantification. TCRdb fed the PCR reads into MiXCR, producing one record per CDR3 protein. Of about 500,000 distinct CDR3 sequences listed, 20% to 25% are singletons. The sequenced sample was naive CD8+ T cells from blood, with Jurkat cell RNA spiked in. Receptors originate from a human donor in good health. Some libraries in this study had Jurkat cell RNA spiked in. Both conserved end residues are part of each CDR3. The D gene is left open where the match is weak. Size values are once, few and many counts, or a class for expanded clones, and some rows have none.

TRBD2	14	TRBJ2-3	TRBV30	many	CAEAKAGGSDTQYF	TGTGCCGAGGCAAAGGCGGGGGGTTCAGATACGCAGTATTTT
.	14	TRBJ2-7	TRBV27	few	CASSSSLTLYEQYF	TGTGCCAGCAGTTCCAGCCTTACTCTGTACGAGCAGTACTTC
.	13	TRBJ2-1	TRBV19	.	CASSIGLGHEQFF	TGTGCCAGTAGTATAGGACTGGGGCATGAGCAGTTCTTC
.	12	TRBJ2-7	TRBV12-3/TRBV12-4	many	CASSPQYYEQYF	TGTGCCAGCAGTCCGCAGTACTACGAGCAGTACTTC
.	15	TRBJ2-3	TRBV4-1	many	CASSQSQGTADTQYF	TGCGCCAGCAGCCAAAGCCAGGGAACGGCAGATACGCAGTATTTT
.	14	TRBJ2-5	TRBV12-3/TRBV12-4	many	CASSSRAFQETQYF	TGTGCCAGCAGTTCCCGGGCGTTTCAAGAGACCCAGTACTTC
.	19	TRBJ2-3	TRBV9	many	CASSALRGILGPPTDTQYF	TGTGCCAGCAGCGCTTTACGGGGCATACTAGGCCCTCCCACAGATACGCAGTATTTT
.	13	TRBJ1-5	TRBV24-1	few	CATRAGSNQPQHF	TGTGCCACCAGGGCAGGGAGCAATCAGCCCCAGCATTTT
.	13	TRBJ2-7	TRBV20-1	.	CSADGGHSYEQYF	TGCAGCGCGGACGGCGGGCATTCCTACGAGCAGTACTTC
TRBD1	14	TRBJ1-6	TRBV12-3/TRBV12-4	many	CASSYGQGNSPLHF	TGTGCCAGCAGTTACGGACAGGGTAACTCACCCCTCCACTTT
.	14	TRBJ2-3	TRBV6-5	many	CASSFREVTDTQYF	TGTGCCAGCAGTTTCAGGGAGGTCACAGATACGCAGTATTTT
TRBD1	17	TRBJ2-7	TRBV7-6	few	CASSRGVYGQGTYEQYF	TGTGCCAGCAGTAGAGGGGTGTATGGACAGGGGACCTACGAGCAGTACTTC
.	12	TRBJ1-5	TRBV7-9	few	CASSSGYQPQHF	TGTGCCAGCAGCTCAGGATATCAGCCCCAGCATTTT
.	15	TRBJ1-2	TRBV12-3/TRBV12-4	.	CASSPVEGPDYGYTF	TGTGCCAGCAGTCCCGTAGAGGGGCCTGACTATGGCTACACCTTC
.	13	TRBJ2-5	TRBV28	many	CASSFSPQETQYF	TGTGCCAGCAGTTTTTCACCGCAAGAGACCCAGTACTTC
.	13	TRBJ2-7	TRBV4-3	many	CASSQEKGYEQYF	TGCGCCAGCAGCCAAGAAAAGGGCTACGAGCAGTACTTC
.	14	TRBJ1-1	TRBV7-9	.	CASILAGGDTEAFF	TGTGCCAGCATCCTGGCCGGGGGGGACACTGAAGCTTTCTTT
TRBD2	15	TRBJ2-5	TRBV7-6	few	CASSLELARSGTQYF	TGTGCCAGCAGCTTAGAACTAGCGAGGAGCGGGACCCAGTACTTC
.	12	TRBJ2-1	TRBV9	.	CARLLSGLRQFF	TGTGCCAGACTCCTGTCGGGTCTGAGGCAGTTCTTC
.	15	TRBJ1-1	TRBV4-3	many	CASSQDMGIRTEAFF	TGCGCCAGCAGCCAAGATATGGGTATTCGGACTGAAGCTTTCTTT
TRBD1	17	TRBJ2-2	TRBV6-1	few	CASSEKMGQGVPGELFF	TGTGCCAGCAGTGAAAAAATGGGACAGGGGGTCCCCGGGGAGCTGTTTTTT
.	17	TRBJ2-3	TRBV24-1	once	CATSGTQGRRRTDTQYF	TGTGCCACCAGTGGAACCCAGGGTCGTCGGCGTACAGATACGCAGTATTTT
TRBD2	16	TRBJ2-5	TRBV9	few	CASSVAASGDQETQYF	TGTGCCAGCAGCGTAGCGGCTAGCGGGGACCAAGAGACCCAGTACTTC
.	15	TRBJ2-5	TRBV7-9	.	CASSPAGGAVETQYF	TGTGCCAGCAGCCCGGCAGGAGGGGCCGTGGAGACCCAGTACTTC
TRBD1	16	TRBJ1-5	TRBV7-2	.	CASSFGTGAFNQSQHF	TGTGCCAGCAGCTTCGGGACAGGGGCTTTCAATCAGTCCCAGCATTTT
TRBD2	16	TRBJ2-1	TRBV6-6	few	CASSYSVSGGTPEQFF	TGTGCCAGCAGTTACTCTGTTAGCGGGGGTACCCCTGAGCAGTTCTTC
.	11	TRBJ1-3	TRBV5-4	many	CASSLENTIYF	TGTGCCAGCAGCTTGGAAAACACCATATATTTT
TRBD1	16	TRBJ2-7	TRBV12-3/TRBV12-4	few	CASSLATGQGFYEQYF	TGTGCCAGCAGTTTGGCAACGGGACAGGGGTTCTACGAGCAGTACTTC
.	15	TRBJ1-1	TRBV4-1	many	CASSQVEGDGTEAFF	TGCGCCAGCAGCCAAGTAGAGGGTGACGGCACTGAAGCTTTCTTT
TRBD2	15	TRBJ2-7	TRBV4-1	.	CASSQGLAGNYEQYF	TGCGCCAGCAGCCAGGGACTAGCGGGGAACTACGAGCAGTACTTC
.	15	TRBJ2-5	TRBV28	few	CASSFGPGRQETQYF	TGTGCCAGCAGTTTTGGTCCGGGGCGGCAAGAGACCCAGTACTTC
.	16	TRBJ2-7	TRBV4-3	many	CASSQGKTSPIYEQYF	TGCGCCAGCAGCCAGGGGAAGACTAGTCCAATATACGAGCAGTACTTC
.	11	TRBJ1-1	TRBV20-1	.	CSEQINTEAFF	TGCAGTGAACAGATTAACACTGAAGCTTTCTTT
.	16	TRBJ2-6	TRBV13	many	CASSPLSVSGANVLTF	TGTGCCAGCAGCCCCCTCAGTGTATCTGGGGCCAACGTCCTGACTTTC